The 10 T cell receptor beta chains below were found in one sample sequenced in a study of siplizumab effects on memory and regulatory T cells. Using immunoSEQ multiplex PCR, the repertoire was profiled, and TCRdb retains in-frame clones only, with some absent. The sample has about 91,000 clones, approximately 93% seen once. The specimen was CD8+ T cells sorted from blood. Every receptor here comes from a human donor in good health.

The gene calls are TRBV7-9 and TRBJ2-2, with D perhaps assigned TRBD1 or TRBD2 (5 bases each). Trimming left V 1 base short and J 3 bases short, with 9 bases between. The CDR3 consists of 15 residues. Germline V CDR1 and CDR2: SEHNR, FQNEAQ (reference sequence). CDR3 protein: CASSLVGVHTGELFF. CDR3 bases: TGTGCCAGCAGCTTAGTGGGGGTGCACACCGGGGAGCTGTTTTTT.

The rearrangement joins TRBV5-6 to TRBJ2-3; D unresolved. Deletions cut 2 bases from V and 6 bases from J, with 19 bases between. This CDR3 region has 16 residues. Germline V gives CDR1 SGHDT, CDR2 YYEEEE. The CDR3 is CASSFGRYTSPDTQYF. CDR3 nucleotides: TGTGCCAGCAGCTTCGGCAGGTACACTTCACCGGATACGCAGTATTTT.

CDR3 DNA sequence: TGTGCCAGCAGCGTAGTAGCGGGAAAGGATACGCAGTATTTT. Amino acid sequence: CASSVVAGKDTQYF. The chain employs TRBV9 and TRBJ2-3, with TRBD2 matching 8 bases. There are 14 residues in the CDR3. Germline CDR1 SGDLS, CDR2 YYNGEE. V was clipped by 0 bases and J by 6 bases; unmatched bases: 3.

This chain connects TRBV19 to TRBJ1-1; TRBD1 agrees at 8 bases. V lost 5 bases and J lost 5; bases outside the gene matches: 7. Germline V lookup: CDR1 LNHDA, CDR2 SQIVND (reference sequence). CDR3 length equals 14 residues. Written as DNA, the CDR3 is TGTGCCAGTAGTCTAGGACAGGGAGGGACTGAAGCTTTCTTT. Encoded protein: CASSLGQGGTEAFF.

This clone has just one count. The CDR3 bases are TGTGCCAGCAGCTTAGGTCGGACCGGCACCTATGGCTACACCTTC. It translates to CASSLGRTGTYGYTF. This chain connects TRBV7-9 to TRBJ1-2; no firm D call. The CDR3 spans 15 residues. Germline V gives CDR1 SEHNR, CDR2 FQNEAQ (reference sequence). Trimming took off 1 base at V and 4 bases at J, with 13 bases between the two ends.

This sequence joins TRBV4-1 and TRBJ2-5; 7 nucleotides match TRBD2. The end of the DNA fits TRBJ2-7 better, so the J call may be wrong. From germline, CDR1 is MGHRA and CDR2 YSYEKL. The CDR3 sequence is 15 residues long. CDR3 amino acids: CASSQDRSSGYEQYF. CDR3 bases: TGCGCCAGCAGCCAAGATCGGAGTAGCGGGTACGAGCAGTACTTC.

The chain links TRBV5-6 to TRBJ2-7, with D unresolved. The CDR3 sequence is 14 residues long. V was cut by 6 bases and J by 5 bases, with 18 bases left in between. Germline CDR1 reads SGHDT; CDR2 reads YYEEEE. The CDR3 loop is CASTRVGALHEQYF. In DNA, the CDR3 is TGTGCCAGCACCCGCGTTGGAGCACTTCACGAGCAGTACTTC.

This chain connects TRBV7-6 to TRBJ2-7; tentatively, D is TRBD2 (5 bases). Trimming cost V 4 bases and J 3 bases, with 16 bases left between them. The CDR3 is 15 residues long. Germline CDR1 SGHVS, CDR2 FNYEAQ. The CDR3 coding sequence is TGTGCCAGCAGCTCCACACTAGTGGGTCGCTACGAGCAGTACTTC. Translated: CASSSTLVGRYEQYF.

The J gene is TRBJ2-7, the V gene TRBV25-1; maybe TRBD1 (5 bases). The CDR3 spans 12 residues. V was cut by 4 bases and J by 6 bases, with 10 bases left in between. CDR1 is MGHDK, CDR2 SYGVNS, per germline. The CDR3: CASSGPGIEQYF. The CDR3 DNA is TGTGCCAGCAGTGGCCCAGGGATCGAGCAGTACTTC.

The chain carries TRBV9 and TRBJ2-7; TRBD2 matches 7 bases. Per the germline V gene, CDR1 is SGDLS and CDR2 is YYNGEE. V lost 4 bases to trimming and J lost 6 bases; unmatched junction nucleotides: 4. The CDR3 spans 12 residues. CDR3 residues: CASSPSGVEQYF. CDR3 sequence (DNA): TGTGCCAGCAGCCCGAGCGGGGTCGAGCAGTACTTC.